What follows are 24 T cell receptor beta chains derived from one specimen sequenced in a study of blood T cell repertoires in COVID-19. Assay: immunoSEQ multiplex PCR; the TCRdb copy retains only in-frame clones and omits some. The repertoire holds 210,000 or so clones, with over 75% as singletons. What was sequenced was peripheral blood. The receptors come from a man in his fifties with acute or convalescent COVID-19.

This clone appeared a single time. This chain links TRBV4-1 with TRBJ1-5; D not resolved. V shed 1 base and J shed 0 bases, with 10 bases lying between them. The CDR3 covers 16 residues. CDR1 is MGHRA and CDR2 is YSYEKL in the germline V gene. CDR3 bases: TGCGCCAGCAGCCAAGCAATAGATCGTAGCAATCAGCCCCAGCATTTT. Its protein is CASSQAIDRSNQPQHF.

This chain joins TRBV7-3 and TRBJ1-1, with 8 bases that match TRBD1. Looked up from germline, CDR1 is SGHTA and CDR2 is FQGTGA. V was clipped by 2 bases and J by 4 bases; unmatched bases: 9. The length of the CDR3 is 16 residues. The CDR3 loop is CASSLVAGGGSTEAFF. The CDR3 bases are TGTGCCAGCAGCTTAGTCGCAGGGGGCGGTAGCACTGAAGCTTTCTTT. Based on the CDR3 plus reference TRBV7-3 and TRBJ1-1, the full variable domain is GAGVSQTPSNKVTEKGKYVELRCDPISGHTALYWYRQSLGQGPEFLIYFQGTGAADDSGLPNDRFFAVRPEGSVSTLKIQRTERGDSAVYLCASSLVAGGGSTEAFFGQGTRLTVV.

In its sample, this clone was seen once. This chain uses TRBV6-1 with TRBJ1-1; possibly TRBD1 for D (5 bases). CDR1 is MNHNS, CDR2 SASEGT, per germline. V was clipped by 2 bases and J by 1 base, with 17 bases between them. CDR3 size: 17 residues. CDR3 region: CASSERTGWRGNTEAFF. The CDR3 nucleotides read TGTGCCAGCAGTGAAAGAACAGGTTGGAGGGGGAACACTGAAGCTTTCTTT.

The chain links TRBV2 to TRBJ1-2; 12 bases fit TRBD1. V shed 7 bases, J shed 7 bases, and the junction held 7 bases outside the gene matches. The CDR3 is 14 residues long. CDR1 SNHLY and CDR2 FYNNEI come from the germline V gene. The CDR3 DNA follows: TGTGCCAGCATTCCGGGACAGGGGGCGATTGGCTACACCTTC. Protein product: CASIPGQGAIGYTF. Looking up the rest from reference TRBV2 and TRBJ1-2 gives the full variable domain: EPEVTQTPSHQVTQMGQEVILRCVPISNHLYFYWYRQILGQKVEFLVSFYNNEISEKSEIFDDQFSVERPDGSNFTLKIRSTKLEDSAMYFCASIPGQGAIGYTFGSGTRLTVV.

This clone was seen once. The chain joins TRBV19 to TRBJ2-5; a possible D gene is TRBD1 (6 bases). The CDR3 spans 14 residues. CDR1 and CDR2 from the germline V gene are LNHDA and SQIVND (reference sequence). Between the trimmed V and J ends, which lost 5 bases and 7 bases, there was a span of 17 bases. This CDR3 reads CASSLDSPKGTQYF. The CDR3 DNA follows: TGTGCCAGTAGTCTGGACAGTCCCAAGGGGACCCAGTACTTC.

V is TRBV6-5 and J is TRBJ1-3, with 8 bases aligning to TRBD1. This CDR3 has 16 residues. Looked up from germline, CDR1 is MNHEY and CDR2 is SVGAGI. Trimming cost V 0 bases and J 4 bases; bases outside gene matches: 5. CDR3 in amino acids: CASSYSRTGTGNTIYF. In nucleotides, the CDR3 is TGTGCCAGCAGTTACTCCCGGACAGGGACCGGAAACACCATATATTTT.

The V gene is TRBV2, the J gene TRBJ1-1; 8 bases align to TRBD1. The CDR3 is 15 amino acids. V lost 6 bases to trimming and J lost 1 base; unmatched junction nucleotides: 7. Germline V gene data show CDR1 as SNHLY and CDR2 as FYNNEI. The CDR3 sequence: CASSDPRGQNTEAFF. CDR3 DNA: TGTGCCAGCAGCGACCCCAGGGGGCAGAACACTGAAGCTTTCTTT.

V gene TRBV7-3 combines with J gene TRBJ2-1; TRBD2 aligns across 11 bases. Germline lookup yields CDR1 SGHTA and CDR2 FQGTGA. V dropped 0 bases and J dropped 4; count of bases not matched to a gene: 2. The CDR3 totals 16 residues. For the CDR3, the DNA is TGTGCCAGCAGCTTAACACCTAGCGGGGGGTACAATGAGCAGTTCTTC. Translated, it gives CASSLTPSGGYNEQFF.

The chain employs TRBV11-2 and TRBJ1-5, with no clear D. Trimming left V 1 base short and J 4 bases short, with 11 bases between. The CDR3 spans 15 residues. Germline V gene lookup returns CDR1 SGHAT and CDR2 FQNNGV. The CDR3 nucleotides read TGTGCCAGCAGCTTAGGGCTGAACCCAAATCAGCCCCAGCATTTT. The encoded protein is CASSLGLNPNQPQHF.

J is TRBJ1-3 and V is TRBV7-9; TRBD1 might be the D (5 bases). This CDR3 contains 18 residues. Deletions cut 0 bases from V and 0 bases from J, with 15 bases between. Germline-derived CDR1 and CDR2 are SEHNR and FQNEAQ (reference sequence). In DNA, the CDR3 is TGTGCCAGCAGCTTAGCGCTAGGGAGGGGCGGCTCTGGAAACACCATATATTTT. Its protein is CASSLALGRGGSGNTIYF.

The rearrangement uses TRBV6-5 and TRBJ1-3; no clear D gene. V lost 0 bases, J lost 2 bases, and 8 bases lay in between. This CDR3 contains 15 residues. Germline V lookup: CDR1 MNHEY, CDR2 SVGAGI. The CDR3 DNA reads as TGTGCCAGCAGTTACTCGATACTCCCTGGAAACACCATATATTTT. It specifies CASSYSILPGNTIYF.

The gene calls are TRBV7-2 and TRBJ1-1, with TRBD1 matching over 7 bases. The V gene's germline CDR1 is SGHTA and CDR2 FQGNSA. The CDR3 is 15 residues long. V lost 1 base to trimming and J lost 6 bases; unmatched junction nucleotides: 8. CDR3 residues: CASSLVKGAGAEAFF. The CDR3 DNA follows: TGTGCCAGCAGCTTAGTTAAGGGGGCTGGCGCTGAAGCTTTCTTT.

The CDR3 loop is CASSDIGLAGGKEQFF. The CDR3 DNA reads as TGCGCCAGCAGTGATATTGGTCTAGCGGGGGGGAAGGAGCAGTTCTTC. The chain employs TRBV10-1 and TRBJ2-1; TRBD2 agrees at 12 bases. Germline assignment: CDR1 WNHNN and CDR2 SYGVQD (reference sequence). This CDR3 comprises 16 residues. V dropped 3 bases and J dropped 10; count of bases not matched to a gene: 10.

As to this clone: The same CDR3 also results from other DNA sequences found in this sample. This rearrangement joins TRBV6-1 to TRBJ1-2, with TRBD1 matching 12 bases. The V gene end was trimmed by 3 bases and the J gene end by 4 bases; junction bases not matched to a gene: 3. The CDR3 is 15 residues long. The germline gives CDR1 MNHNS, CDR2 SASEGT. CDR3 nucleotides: TGTGCCAGCAGTGAGGGGACAGGGGGCGGCTATGGCTACACCTTC. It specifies CASSEGTGGGYGYTF.

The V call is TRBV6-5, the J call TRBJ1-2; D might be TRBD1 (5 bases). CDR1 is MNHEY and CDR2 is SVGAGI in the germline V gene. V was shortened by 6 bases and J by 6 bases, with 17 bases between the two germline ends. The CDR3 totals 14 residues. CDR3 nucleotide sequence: TGTGCCAGCAGGTCGGGGGGAGGGGCCCATGGCTACACCTTC. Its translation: CASRSGGGAHGYTF.

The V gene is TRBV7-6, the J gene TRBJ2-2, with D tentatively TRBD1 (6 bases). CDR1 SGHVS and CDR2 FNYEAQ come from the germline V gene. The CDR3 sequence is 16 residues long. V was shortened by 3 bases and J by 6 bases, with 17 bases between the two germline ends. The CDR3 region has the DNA TGTGCCAGCAGCTTGGGCTGGACAGCCCACGCCGGGGAGCTGTTTTTT. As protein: CASSLGWTAHAGELFF.

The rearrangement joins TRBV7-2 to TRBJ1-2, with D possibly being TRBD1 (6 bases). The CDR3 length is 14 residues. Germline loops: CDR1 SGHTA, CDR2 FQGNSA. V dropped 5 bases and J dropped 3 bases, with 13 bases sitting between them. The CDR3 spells CASSPPDRYYGYTF. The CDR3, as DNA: TGTGCCAGCAGCCCCCCCGACAGGTACTATGGCTACACCTTC.

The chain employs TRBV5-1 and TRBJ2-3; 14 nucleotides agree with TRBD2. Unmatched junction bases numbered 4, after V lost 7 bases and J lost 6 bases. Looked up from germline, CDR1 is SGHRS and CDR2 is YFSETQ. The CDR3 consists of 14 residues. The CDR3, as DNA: TGCGCCAGCCAGACTAGCGGGGGGGCCGATACGCAGTATTTT. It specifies CASQTSGGADTQYF.

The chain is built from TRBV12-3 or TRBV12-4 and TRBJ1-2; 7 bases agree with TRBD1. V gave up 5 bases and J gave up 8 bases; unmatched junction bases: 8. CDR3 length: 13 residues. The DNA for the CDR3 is TGTGCCAGCAGTATCCGACAGGGTAACGGCTACACCTTC. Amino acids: CASSIRQGNGYTF.

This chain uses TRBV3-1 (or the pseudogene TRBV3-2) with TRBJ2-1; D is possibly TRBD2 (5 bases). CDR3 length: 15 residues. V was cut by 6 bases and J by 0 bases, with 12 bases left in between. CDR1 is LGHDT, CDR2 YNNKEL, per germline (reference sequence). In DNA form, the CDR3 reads TGTGCCAGCAGGGGAGAAGGGCTCTCCTACAATGAGCAGTTCTTC. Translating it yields CASRGEGLSYNEQFF.

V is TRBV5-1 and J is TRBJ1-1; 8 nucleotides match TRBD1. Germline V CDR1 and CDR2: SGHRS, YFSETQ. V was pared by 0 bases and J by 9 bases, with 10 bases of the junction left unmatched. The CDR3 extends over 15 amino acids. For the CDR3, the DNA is TGCGCCAGCAGCTTGGCCCCACAGGGGGTAGGGCAAGCTTTCTTT. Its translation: CASSLAPQGVGQAFF.

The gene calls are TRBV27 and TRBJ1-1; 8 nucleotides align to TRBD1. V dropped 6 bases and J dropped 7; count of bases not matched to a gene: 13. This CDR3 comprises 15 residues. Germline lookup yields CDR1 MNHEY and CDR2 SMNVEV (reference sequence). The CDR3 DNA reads TGTGCCAGCAGGCCAGAGGACAGGGAGAAAGGTGAAGCTTTCTTT. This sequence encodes CASRPEDREKGEAFF.

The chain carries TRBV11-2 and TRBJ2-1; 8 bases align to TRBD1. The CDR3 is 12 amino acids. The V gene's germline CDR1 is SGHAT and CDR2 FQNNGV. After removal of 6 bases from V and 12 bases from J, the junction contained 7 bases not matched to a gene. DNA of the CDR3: TGTGCCAGCAGGGAAACCGGGACAGGGCAGTTCTTC. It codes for CASRETGTGQFF.

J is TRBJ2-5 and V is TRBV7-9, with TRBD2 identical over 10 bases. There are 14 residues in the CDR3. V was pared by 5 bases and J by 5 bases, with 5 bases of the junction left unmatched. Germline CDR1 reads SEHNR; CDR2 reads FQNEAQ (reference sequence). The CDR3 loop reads CASSPGLAEETQYF. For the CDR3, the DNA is TGTGCCAGCAGCCCCGGACTAGCGGAGGAGACCCAGTACTTC.